This passage covers 9 T cell receptor beta chains from one sample sequenced in a study of spatial heterogeneity in lung cancer. TCRdb itself ran the 5' RACE reads through MiXCR, one entry per CDR3 protein. The table records about 47,000 distinct CDR3 sequences, roughly 8.1% of them present only once. As to time point: blood at routine non-recurrence follow-up after resection. Without sorting, whole RNA was sequenced from tumor, nontumor lung or frozen PBMC. Sequences were derived from PBMCs, sampled at follow-up. The source of these receptors is a female donor with early-stage non-small cell lung cancer.

The CDR3 DNA follows: TGTGCCAGCAGTCCCCTGGGGTCCGGCTCCCAGCATTTT. Translation: CASSPLGSGSQHF. This sequence joins TRBV6-2 or TRBV6-3 and TRBJ1-5, with D uncertain. Trimming removed 5 bases at V and 11 bases at J, with 16 bases between. Germline values: CDR1 MNHEY, CDR2 SVGEGT. CDR3 size: 13 residues.

In this sample, this clonotype turned up many times. In nucleotides, the CDR3 is TGCAGCGTAGGAGAGTCAAATGGCTACACCTTC. Protein sequence: CSVGESNGYTF. The chain joins TRBV29-1 to TRBJ1-2; D is ambiguous. The germline CDR1 and CDR2 sequences are SQVTM and ANQGSEA. The CDR3 runs 11 residues. V shed 6 bases and J shed 6 bases, with 11 bases lying between them.

This clonotype occurred a few times. The chain links TRBV13 to TRBJ2-4; a weak D match, TRBD1 (5 bases). There are 20 residues in the CDR3. Trimming took off 0 bases at V and 0 bases at J, with 21 bases between the two ends. CDR1 PRHDT and CDR2 FYEKMQ come from the germline V gene (reference sequence). This chain's CDR3 is CASSLGWGRNTNPAKNIQYF. CDR3 bases: TGTGCCAGCAGCTTAGGATGGGGCAGGAACACGAATCCAGCCAAAAACATTCAGTACTTC.

A remark on this clonotype: This may come from a read error, since a much larger clone is one base off. This chain uses TRBV27 with TRBJ2-3; either TRBD1 or TRBD2 may fit D (5 bases each). This CDR3 comprises 16 residues. CDR1 is MNHEY, CDR2 SMNVEV, per germline (reference sequence). The CDR3 region has the DNA TGTGCCAGGAGTTTATTCGGGAATGGGGCAACAGATACGCAGTATTTT. It translates to CARSLFGNGATDTQYF.

This clonotype was observed at least ten times. The rearrangement joins TRBV12-3 or TRBV12-4 to TRBJ1-4, with TRBD1 as a possible D gene (5 bases). V lost 5 bases, J lost 8 bases, and 9 bases lay in between. The CDR3 has 12 amino acids. CDR3 region: CASSPRGEKLFF. The CDR3 coding sequence is TGTGCCAGCAGTCCGAGGGGCGAAAAACTGTTTTTT.

At least ten counts were recorded for this clonotype. The chain joins TRBV5-1 to TRBJ2-3, with D possibly called TRBD1 or TRBD2 (6 bases each). The CDR3 totals 14 residues. CDR1 SGHRS and CDR2 YFSETQ come from the germline V gene. The V and J ends lost 6 bases and 0 bases respectively, with 11 bases between them. The CDR3 DNA reads TGCGCCAGCAAGAGGGGGACTAGCACAGATACGCAGTATTTT. Translating it yields CASKRGTSTDTQYF. Together with reference TRBV5-1 and TRBJ2-3, the CDR3 gives the full variable domain: KAGVTQTPRYLIKTRGQQVTLSCSPISGHRSVSWYQQTPGQGLQFLFEYFSETQRNKGNFPGRFSGRQFSNSRSEMNVSTLELGDSALYLCASKRGTSTDTQYFGPGTRLTVL.

The chain's CDR3 is CASNQGRYSNQPQHF. Here the CDR3 DNA reads TGTGCCAGCAACCAGGGACGCTATAGCAATCAGCCCCAGCATTTT. V is TRBV7-2 and J is TRBJ1-5, with a tentative D call TRBD1 (5 bases). V was cut by 7 bases and J by 0 bases, with 13 bases left in between. Germline V gene sequence: CDR1 SGHTA, CDR2 FQGNSA. CDR3 size: 15 residues. Drawing the rest from reference TRBV7-2 and TRBJ1-5, the complete variable domain is GAGVSQSPSNKVTEKGKDVELRCDPISGHTALYWYRQSLGQGLEFLIYFQGNSAPDKSGLPSDRFSAERTGGSVSTLTIQRTQQEDSAVYLCASNQGRYSNQPQHFGDGTRLSIL.

As for this clonotype: Just one base apart from a much larger clone, this may be a read error. This chain connects TRBV18 to TRBJ2-1, with D unclear. This CDR3 region has 14 residues. Germline V lookup: CDR1 KGHSH, CDR2 LQKENI. In DNA form, the CDR3 reads TGTGCCGGCTCACCCTCGCGCCGGGCTGGGGAGCAGTTCTTC. Translating it yields CAGSPSRRAGEQFF.

This clonotype was seen ten or more times. The rearrangement joins TRBV7-2 to TRBJ1-1; 7 bases line up with TRBD1. V lost 5 bases, J lost 4 bases, and 4 bases stayed unmatched. There are 13 residues in the CDR3. Germline V CDR1 and CDR2: SGHTA, FQGNSA. CDR3 DNA sequence: TGTGCCAGCAGCAAACAGGGGTCCACTGAAGCTTTCTTT. Its protein is CASSKQGSTEAFF.